Each of the 27 T cell receptor beta chains below was sequenced from the same sample in a study of cytomegalovirus exposure and HLA in healthy donors (dated by TCRdb to 2015 to 2018). Library prep was done by the immunoSEQ multiplex PCR assay. For the multiplex PCR, a mixture combining 60 forward primers for TCR Vbeta segments and 13 reverse primers for TCR Jbeta segments was used. The table was pulled from immuneACCESS by TCRdb, which kept in-frame rearrangements only. Such tables lose some clones; where checked, under half of the loss comes from unresolved V genes, and the rest has no known cause. The sample data list approximately 92,000 clones, and 81% of these were observed just once. The ten largest clones represent about 4.4% of the sample. The sample comprised PBMCs. The receptors come from a woman in her seventies in good health and CMV-seropositive.

The chain recombines TRBV19 with TRBJ1-5; TRBD1 might be the D (6 bases). The ends were cut back, 8 bases at V and 3 bases at J, with 20 bases in the middle. Germline V gene sequence: CDR1 LNHDA, CDR2 SQIVND (reference sequence). This CDR3 is built from 16 residues. The CDR3 DNA is TGTGCCAGTTCCTGGGGGGGGCGCGCCTTCAATCAGCCCCAGCATTTT. Translating gives CASSWGGRAFNQPQHF.

The J gene is TRBJ1-2, the V gene TRBV4-3; D ambiguous. Germline CDR1 LGHNA, CDR2 YSLEER. The V gene lost 2 bases and the J gene lost 0 bases, with 13 bases spanning the gap. CDR3 length: 16 residues. Written as DNA, the CDR3 is TGCGCCAGCAGCCAAAAACCGGAGAACTCTAACTATGGCTACACCTTC. Its protein is CASSQKPENSNYGYTF.

The chain couples TRBV5-1 to TRBJ2-5; 9 nucleotides match TRBD2. The CDR3 length is 15 residues. The V segment lost 5 bases and the J segment 0 bases; nucleotides outside the gene matches: 5. The V gene's germline CDR1 is SGHRS and CDR2 YFSETQ. Written as DNA, the CDR3 is TGCGCCAGCAGGCAAGCTAGCGGGAACCAAGAGACCCAGTACTTC. It codes for CASRQASGNQETQYF.

V usage is TRBV11-2 and J usage is TRBJ2-3; D may be TRBD2 (6 bases). The CDR3 covers 15 residues. V was clipped by 1 base and J by 4 bases, with 12 bases between them. CDR1 SGHAT and CDR2 FQNNGV come from the germline V gene. CDR3 amino acids: CASSLVGGGPDTQYF. The CDR3 bases are TGTGCCAGCAGCTTAGTGGGGGGAGGACCAGATACGCAGTATTTT.

This chain uses TRBV10-1 with TRBJ2-1; TRBD2 might be the D (7 bases). Per germline, CDR1 WNHNN and CDR2 SYGVQD (reference sequence). CDR3 length equals 12 residues. V was clipped by 8 bases and J by 10 bases, with 15 bases between them. The CDR3 coding sequence is TGCGCCAGCTCCGTAGGGGGGGGCGAGCAGTTCTTC. It translates to CASSVGGGEQFF.

V usage is TRBV15 and J usage is TRBJ2-5; a possible D gene is TRBD2 (5 bases). The DNA end lines up better with TRBJ2-7; the J call may be wrong. CDR1 is LNHNV and CDR2 is YYDKDF in the germline V gene (reference sequence). The CDR3 totals 14 residues. In nucleotides, the CDR3 is TGTGCCACCAGCAGGATCCGGGCGGGCTACGAGCAGTACTTC. Translating gives CATSRIRAGYEQYF.

This sequence joins TRBV11-3 and TRBJ2-2; 9 bases are shared with TRBD1. CDR1 is SGHNT and CDR2 is YENEEA in the germline V gene. The length of the CDR3 is 15 residues. The trim removed 6 bases at V and 3 bases at J, leaving 5 bases unmatched. The CDR3 region is CASRYRGPDTGELFF. The DNA of the CDR3 is TGTGCCAGCAGGTACAGGGGGCCCGACACCGGGGAGCTGTTTTTT. Full variable domain (remainder filled in from reference TRBV11-3 and TRBJ2-2): EAGVVQSPRYKIIEKKQPVAFWCNPISGHNTLYWYLQNLGQGPELLIRYENEEAVDDSQLPKDRFSAERLKGVDSTLKIQPAELGDSAVYLCASRYRGPDTGELFFGEGSRLTVL.

This clone has a handful of counts. The junction does not match germline at one end; this may be a read error. The rearrangement uses TRBV7-9 and TRBJ2-5; D not resolved. CDR1 and CDR2 (germline): SEHNR, FQNEAQ (reference sequence). This CDR3 spans 13 amino acids. CDR3 amino acids: CASSQWPGETQYF. CDR3 coding DNA: TGCGCCAGCAGCCAATGGCCGGGAGAGACCCAGTACTTC.

The genes are TRBV19 and TRBJ2-5, with 7 bases fitting TRBD1. The CDR3 is 14 amino acids. With V trimmed by 1 base and J by 2 bases, 1 base remained unmatched. Germline-derived CDR1 and CDR2 are LNHDA and SQIVND (reference sequence). In DNA form, the CDR3 reads TGTGCCAGTAGTATAGCCAGGGGGCAAGAGACCCAGTACTTC. The encoded protein is CASSIARGQETQYF.

The J gene is TRBJ2-1, the V gene TRBV28; the match to TRBD1 covers 8 bases. With 6 bases clipped from V and 7 bases from J, the junction kept 11 bases outside the gene matches. This CDR3 spans 15 amino acids. Germline lookup yields CDR1 MDHEN and CDR2 SYDVKM. The CDR3 DNA follows: TGTGCCAGCAGAAAGGACAGGGAAGAGGGGAATGAGCAGTTCTTC. Protein product: CASRKDREEGNEQFF.

This clone came up once. The chain combines TRBV2 with TRBJ2-7; a weak D match, TRBD2 (6 bases). The CDR3 is made up of 15 amino acids. V gave up 7 bases and J gave up 0 bases, with 16 bases separating them. The germline V gene encodes CDR1 SNHLY and CDR2 FYNNEI. Here the CDR3 DNA reads TGTGCCAGCACCCCCGGGGGTTCTCTCTCCTACGAGCAGTACTTC. Amino acid sequence: CASTPGGSLSYEQYF.

This clone has only one observation. The chain has TRBV19 and TRBJ2-7; 10 nucleotides line up with TRBD1. Germline V CDR1 and CDR2: LNHDA, SQIVND (reference sequence). J gave up 4 bases and V 4 bases, and 13 bases lay outside the gene matches. This CDR3 comprises 17 residues. The CDR3 loop is CASSTPWRDRGRYEQYF. As DNA, the CDR3 is TGTGCCAGTAGTACCCCGTGGAGGGACAGGGGACGATACGAGCAGTACTTC.

J is TRBJ1-1 and V is TRBV6-5; tentative D call: TRBD1 (5 bases). CDR3 length: 14 residues. Germline V gene sequence: CDR1 MNHEY, CDR2 SVGAGI. V was cut by 6 bases and J by 6 bases, with 17 bases left in between. The CDR3 nucleotides read TGTGCCAGCAGCCCCCGGCAGGGTCGCGCTGAAGCTTTCTTT. It specifies CASSPRQGRAEAFF.

Note on this clone: Other nucleotide sequences in the sample specify the same CDR3. The chain is built from TRBV7-9 and TRBJ2-5; 11 nucleotides match TRBD1. Germline CDR1 reads SEHNR; CDR2 reads FQNEAQ (reference sequence). This CDR3 has 15 amino acids. V shed 6 bases and J 2 bases; nucleotides not matched to a gene: 5. The CDR3 sequence: CASSSGQGAQETQYF. CDR3 nucleotide sequence: TGTGCCAGCAGTTCCGGACAGGGGGCGCAAGAGACCCAGTACTTC.

The V and J genes are TRBV25-1 and TRBJ1-3; 7 bases map to TRBD1. V lost 6 bases to trimming and J lost 0 bases; unmatched junction nucleotides: 2. Germline loops: CDR1 MGHDK, CDR2 SYGVNS. This CDR3 contains 14 residues. CDR3 coding DNA: TGTGCCAGCAGACAGGGGCCCTCTGGAAACACCATATATTTT. The encoded protein is CASRQGPSGNTIYF.

The table lists this clone with a count of one. CDR3: CASRLDSVRNTIYF. Here the CDR3 DNA reads TGTGCCAGCAGATTGGACAGCGTGAGAAACACCATATATTTT. This chain connects TRBV28 to TRBJ1-3; TRBD1 might be the D (6 bases). In germline, CDR1 is MDHEN, CDR2 SYDVKM. This CDR3 is built from 14 residues. V lost 6 bases to trimming and J lost 5 bases, with 14 bases between them. The full variable domain, its missing parts supplied by reference TRBV28 and TRBJ1-3, is DVKVTQSSRYLVKRTGEKVFLECVQDMDHENMFWYRQDPGLGLRLIYFSYDVKMKEKGDIPEGYSVSREKKERFSLILESASTNQTSMYLCASRLDSVRNTIYFGEGSWLTVV.

The rearrangement joins TRBV5-6 to TRBJ2-7; 7 nucleotides line up with TRBD1. Trimming took 4 bases from V and 0 from J; bases not matched to a gene: 4. The CDR3 runs to 14 residues. The germline V gene encodes CDR1 SGHDT and CDR2 YYEEEE. CDR3 bases: TGTGCCAGCAGCCCGGACAGGATCTCCTACGAGCAGTACTTC. It specifies CASSPDRISYEQYF.

The chain couples TRBV6-4 to TRBJ2-7, with TRBD2 as a possible D gene (6 bases). Germline V CDR1 and CDR2: MRHNA, SNTAGT. Trimming cost V 4 bases and J 0 bases, with 7 bases left between them. The CDR3 has 13 residues. The CDR3 DNA reads as TGTGCCAGCAGTGGGGAGGCCTCCTACGAGCAGTACTTC. Amino acid sequence: CASSGEASYEQYF.

The chain uses TRBV5-1 and TRBJ2-6; weak D call: TRBD1 (5 bases). This CDR3 spans 16 amino acids. The V gene's germline CDR1 is SGHRS and CDR2 YFSETQ. V was trimmed by 0 bases and J by 0 bases, leaving 7 bases between them. The CDR3 sequence: CASSLAGHSGANVLTF. CDR3 nucleotide sequence: TGCGCCAGCAGCTTGGCCGGACACTCTGGGGCCAACGTCCTGACTTTC.

This chain connects TRBV28 to TRBJ2-7; D is unresolved. V lost 8 bases to trimming and J lost 0 bases, with 11 bases between them. Germline V gene lookup returns CDR1 MDHEN and CDR2 SYDVKM. This CDR3 region has 13 residues. The CDR3 DNA follows: TGTGCCAGCCGGGTCCCGAGCTCCTACGAGCAGTACTTC. Translated: CASRVPSSYEQYF.

This sequence joins TRBV27 and TRBJ1-2, with 8 positions matching TRBD1. CDR1 and CDR2 (germline): MNHEY, SMNVEV (reference sequence). CDR3 size: 14 residues. The ends lost 5 bases at V and 4 bases at J; junction bases unmatched: 6. This chain's CDR3 is CASSLDRGLYGYTF. The CDR3 DNA is TGTGCCAGCAGTCTTGACAGGGGCCTCTATGGCTACACCTTC.

This sequence joins TRBV27 and TRBJ2-7, with 8 bases identical to TRBD1. With 6 bases clipped from V and 4 bases from J, the junction kept 5 bases outside the gene matches. The CDR3 has 13 residues. From germline, CDR1 is MNHEY and CDR2 SMNVEV (reference sequence). The CDR3 region is CASSRTGTYEQYF. CDR3 nucleotide sequence: TGTGCCAGCAGCAGGACAGGGACTTACGAGCAGTACTTC.

This chain connects TRBV19 to TRBJ2-5; D gene uncertain. The CDR3 has 15 residues. CDR1 and CDR2 (germline): LNHDA, SQIVND (reference sequence). The ends were cut back, 1 base at V and 0 bases at J, with 9 bases in the middle. The CDR3 DNA is TGTGCCAGTAGTATAGGATCACTGTACCAAGAGACCCAGTACTTC. Its protein is CASSIGSLYQETQYF.

The V and J genes are TRBV11-2 and TRBJ2-3, with 15 nucleotides matching TRBD2. CDR3 length: 16 amino acids. Germline V lookup: CDR1 SGHAT, CDR2 FQNNGV. With 1 base clipped from V and 4 bases from J, the junction kept 0 bases outside the gene matches. The CDR3 loop is CASSLGTSGRADTQYF. The CDR3 DNA is TGTGCCAGCAGCTTAGGGACTAGCGGGAGGGCAGATACGCAGTATTTT.

This chain links TRBV19 with TRBJ2-1, with TRBD2 matching over 9 bases. The trim removed 6 bases at V and 5 bases at J, leaving 5 bases unmatched. There are 14 residues in the CDR3. Germline CDR1 LNHDA, CDR2 SQIVND (reference sequence). DNA of the CDR3: TGTGCCAGTAGGCGTAGCGGGAGCGACAATGAGCAGTTCTTC. Translated: CASRRSGSDNEQFF. Combining the CDR3 with reference TRBV19 and TRBJ2-1 gives the whole variable domain DGGITQSPKYLFRKEGQNVTLSCEQNLNHDAMYWYRQDPGQGLRLIYYSQIVNDFQKGDIAEGYSVSREKKESFPLTVTSAQKNPTAFYLCASRRSGSDNEQFFGPGTRLTVL.

CDR3 sequence: CASRVRDSGYTF. The CDR3 DNA is TGTGCCAGCAGGGTCCGGGACAGTGGCTACACCTTC. This rearrangement joins TRBV5-5 to TRBJ1-2, with 7 nucleotides matching TRBD1. J gave up 7 bases and V 5 bases, and 5 bases lay outside the gene matches. Germline V gene lookup returns CDR1 SGHKS and CDR2 YYEKEE (reference sequence). The CDR3 consists of 12 residues.

The genes are TRBV27 and TRBJ2-2, with 10 bases that match TRBD2. Unmatched junction bases numbered 6, after V lost 4 bases and J lost 7 bases. CDR1 and CDR2 from the germline V gene are MNHEY and SMNVEV (reference sequence). CDR3 length: 15 residues. CDR3: CASSSSGRALGELFF. The CDR3 DNA reads TGTGCCAGCAGTTCCAGCGGGAGGGCCCTCGGGGAGCTGTTTTTT.